Presented here are 13 T cell receptor beta chains from one specimen sequenced in a study of T cell responses to AZD1222 COVID-19 vaccine. Measured with immunoSEQ multiplex PCR; TCRdb has only the in-frame clones, and not every one. The data contain under 95,000 clones, approximately 83% of them seen just once; the ten biggest clones take up around 9.3%. The sample was peripheral blood, taken 28 days after the second AZD1222 dose. The receptors here all came from an adult who received the AZD1222 COVID-19 vaccine.

V and J are TRBV6-1 and TRBJ1-1; D unclear. The CDR3 spans 13 residues. V was shortened by 3 bases and J by 5 bases, with 10 bases between the two germline ends. Germline CDR1 and CDR2: MNHNS and SASEGT. CDR3 DNA: TGTGCCAGCAGTGACAGTCCTAGGACTGAAGCTTTCTTT. Amino acid sequence: CASSDSPRTEAFF.

The chain recombines TRBV9 with TRBJ2-1; 13 positions agree with TRBD2. In germline, CDR1 is SGDLS, CDR2 YYNGEE. The CDR3 length is 17 residues. V was pared by 0 bases and J by 10 bases, with 10 bases of the junction left unmatched. The CDR3 loop reads CASSVGRLAGGKGEQFF. The CDR3 DNA reads TGTGCCAGCAGCGTAGGCCGACTAGCGGGGGGTAAGGGGGAGCAGTTCTTC.

The rearrangement joins TRBV4-2 to TRBJ2-6; tentative D call: TRBD1 (7 bases). Looked up from germline, CDR1 is LGHNA and CDR2 is YNFKEQ. Between the trimmed V and J ends, which lost 2 bases and 0 bases, there was a span of 14 bases. This CDR3 spans 18 amino acids. The CDR3 is CASSQQGGRVSGANVLTF. The CDR3 nucleotides are TGTGCCAGCAGCCAACAGGGGGGAAGGGTCTCTGGGGCCAACGTCCTGACTTTC.

V usage is TRBV10-3 and J usage is TRBJ1-3; D may be TRBD1 (5 bases). From germline, CDR1 is ENHRY and CDR2 SYGVKD. V was trimmed by 6 bases and J by 0 bases, leaving 12 bases between them. The CDR3 length is 15 residues. This chain's CDR3 is CAISGGEGSGNTIYF. The DNA for the CDR3 is TGTGCCATCAGCGGGGGGGAAGGCTCTGGAAACACCATATATTTT.

The chain links TRBV28 to TRBJ1-1, with TRBD1 matching over 9 bases. This CDR3 contains 16 residues. The V and J ends lost 5 bases and 5 bases, in that order; junction bases with no gene match: 12. Germline V gene data show CDR1 as MDHEN and CDR2 as SYDVKM. The CDR3 DNA reads as TGTGCCAGCAGTCCCCCCCTGCCTGGGACAGGGACTGAAGCTTTCTTT. It yields the protein CASSPPLPGTGTEAFF.

The chain has TRBV11-2 and TRBJ1-2; D unclear. Germline CDR1 reads SGHAT; CDR2 reads FQNNGV. This CDR3 spans 13 amino acids. The ends were cut back, 5 bases at V and 4 bases at J, with 11 bases in the middle. The CDR3 region has the DNA TGTGCCAGCAGCCCACCGGACTTCTATGGCTACACCTTC. Translated: CASSPPDFYGYTF.

The CDR3: CAIPTGRFIATDTQYF. In DNA form, the CDR3 reads TGTGCCATTCCAACAGGGAGATTTATTGCCACAGATACGCAGTATTTT. The chain recombines TRBV28 with TRBJ2-3; D is possibly TRBD1 (6 bases). V was cut by 10 bases and J by 2 bases, with 22 bases left in between. CDR1 MDHEN and CDR2 SYDVKM come from the germline V gene. The CDR3 loop spans 16 amino acids.

This clone occurred a few times. The CDR3 sequence is CASSEGNTGANVLTF. In DNA form, the CDR3 reads TGTGCCAGCAGCGAGGGGAATACTGGGGCCAACGTCCTGACTTTC. The chain links TRBV9 to TRBJ2-6, with D perhaps matching TRBD1 (5 bases). Germline V gives CDR1 SGDLS, CDR2 YYNGEE. The CDR3 loop spans 15 amino acids. With 3 bases removed from V and 2 bases from J, the gap between germline ends came to 9 bases.

This CDR3 is CAWKSTQLLTGELFF. The DNA of the CDR3 is TGTGCCTGGAAATCGACACAATTACTCACCGGGGAGCTGTTTTTT. The chain employs TRBV30 and TRBJ2-2; D remains unclear. The ends were cut back, 4 bases at V and 4 bases at J, with 16 bases in the middle. There are 15 residues in the CDR3. The germline gives CDR1 GTSNPN, CDR2 SVGIG (reference sequence).

This clone was seen more than once but under ten times. This chain connects TRBV2 to TRBJ2-5; D not resolved. Trimming removed 5 bases at V and 7 bases at J, with 8 bases between. CDR1 is SNHLY, CDR2 FYNNEI, per germline. CDR3 length equals 11 residues. CDR3 nucleotide sequence: TGTGCCAGCAGTTCTGGTTCGACCCAGTACTTC. Translation: CASSSGSTQYF.

This chain uses TRBV27 with TRBJ1-6; no reliable D call. The V and J ends lost 1 base and 12 bases respectively, with 10 bases between them. CDR3 length equals 13 residues. Germline V lookup: CDR1 MNHEY, CDR2 SMNVEV (reference sequence). CDR3 DNA: TGTGCCAGCAGTTTATATTACGGGAGACCCCTCCACTTT. Translating gives CASSLYYGRPLHF.

The genes are TRBV18 and TRBJ1-1; D uncertain. V lost 2 bases and J 3 bases, leaving 7 bases between the germline ends. Per germline, CDR1 KGHSH and CDR2 LQKENI. This CDR3 region has 13 residues. In DNA, the CDR3 is TGTGCCAGCTCACCAGTACGGGACACTGAAGCTTTCTTT. Amino acids: CASSPVRDTEAFF.

This clone was seen a handful of times. The chain employs TRBV6-1 and TRBJ2-5, with no clear D. Germline values: CDR1 MNHNS, CDR2 SASEGT. CDR3 length equals 14 residues. Trimming removed 2 bases at V and 3 bases at J, with 10 bases between. CDR3: CASSEIWSKETQYF. The CDR3 bases are TGTGCCAGCAGTGAAATTTGGAGCAAAGAGACCCAGTACTTC.